A selection of T cell receptor beta chains follows, all from one sample in a study of T-cell memory formation after mild COVID-19. Each CDR3 protein is one row after TCRdb ran MiXCR on the 5' RACE reads. The sample shows approximately 350,000 distinct CDR3 sequences, roughly 13% of them seen only once. Sequencing was done on a sample of PBMCs or a T cell subset sorted from them (not recorded which). The receptors here all came from a man between 18 and 29 years old who had mild COVID-19 (a few samples of this study predate the infection). Cell type and time point are not known. The CDR3 runs from the conserved cysteine through the conserved F or W. The order of the fields is clone size, D gene, V gene, J gene, CDR3 protein, CDR3 DNA. The D gene is left open where the match is weak. Size tells how often a clone was seen (once, few, many) or the class of an expanded clone, and some rows leave it out.

clone size: NA; D gene: NA; V gene: TRBV28; J gene: TRBJ2-3; CDR3 protein: CASSLFGASTDTQYF; CDR3 DNA: TGTGCCAGCAGTTTATTCGGGGCTAGTACAGATACGCAGTATTTT
clone size: NA; D gene: TRBD2; V gene: TRBV4-3; J gene: TRBJ2-1; CDR3 protein: CASSQDQAGGINEQFF; CDR3 DNA: TGCGCCAGCAGCCAAGATCAAGCGGGGGGCATCAATGAGCAGTTCTTC
clone size: NA; D gene: NA; V gene: TRBV7-2; J gene: TRBJ1-1; CDR3 protein: CASSLGLSRGSEAFF; CDR3 DNA: TGTGCCAGCAGCTTAGGACTGTCGAGGGGTTCTGAAGCTTTCTTT
clone size: NA; D gene: NA; V gene: TRBV2; J gene: TRBJ1-4; CDR3 protein: CASTRWSKLFF; CDR3 DNA: TGTGCCAGCACCCGATGGAGTAAACTGTTTTTT
clone size: NA; D gene: NA; V gene: TRBV7-8; J gene: TRBJ1-2; CDR3 protein: CASRVGGNVGYTF; CDR3 DNA: TGTGCCAGCAGGGTCGGGGGGAACGTTGGCTACACCTTC
clone size: NA; D gene: NA; V gene: TRBV4-1; J gene: TRBJ1-2; CDR3 protein: CASSQGPDRQGYGYTF; CDR3 DNA: TGCGCCAGCAGCCAAGGCCCCGACAGGCAGGGCTATGGCTACACCTTC
clone size: few; D gene: NA; V gene: TRBV20-1; J gene: TRBJ1-1; CDR3 protein: CSAREGGAMNTEAFF; CDR3 DNA: TGCAGTGCTAGAGAAGGCGGGGCCATGAACACTGAAGCTTTCTTT
clone size: few; D gene: NA; V gene: TRBV5-1; J gene: TRBJ1-1; CDR3 protein: CASSASSEDTEAFF; CDR3 DNA: TGCGCCAGCAGCGCCTCGTCAGAAGACACTGAAGCTTTCTTT
clone size: few; D gene: NA; V gene: TRBV7-9; J gene: TRBJ2-1; CDR3 protein: CASKGAASYNEQFF; CDR3 DNA: TGTGCCAGCAAGGGAGCGGCGAGCTACAATGAGCAGTTCTTC
clone size: NA; D gene: NA; V gene: TRBV10-2; J gene: TRBJ1-4; CDR3 protein: CASRERGDYARKLFF; CDR3 DNA: TGCGCCAGCAGGGAACGAGGAGATTACGCTCGAAAACTGTTTTTT
clone size: NA; D gene: NA; V gene: TRBV6-5; J gene: TRBJ1-4; CDR3 protein: CDSSPWGGKLFF; CDR3 DNA: TGTGACAGCAGTCCATGGGGTGGGAAACTGTTTTTT
clone size: NA; D gene: NA; V gene: TRBV10-3; J gene: TRBJ2-5; CDR3 protein: CAISDSQGQGFWETQYF; CDR3 DNA: TGTGCCATCAGTGATTCACAGGGCCAGGGCTTTTGGGAGACCCAGTACTTC
clone size: NA; D gene: NA; V gene: TRBV20-1; J gene: TRBJ1-1; CDR3 protein: CSADRPDLLTEAFF; CDR3 DNA: TGCAGTGCCGACCGCCCAGACCTCCTCACTGAAGCTTTCTTT
clone size: NA; D gene: NA; V gene: TRBV7-9; J gene: TRBJ2-1; CDR3 protein: CARGDDEQFF; CDR3 DNA: TGTGCCAGGGGGGATGATGAGCAGTTCTTC
clone size: NA; D gene: NA; V gene: TRBV20-1; J gene: TRBJ1-6; CDR3 protein: CSASSTGTDNSPLHF; CDR3 DNA: TGCAGTGCTAGTTCCACCGGGACGGATAATTCACCCCTCCACTTT
clone size: NA; D gene: TRBD1; V gene: TRBV6-5; J gene: TRBJ1-1; CDR3 protein: CASTSTAAGTGNTEAFF; CDR3 DNA: TGTGCCAGCACCTCCACCGCGGCCGGGACAGGGAACACTGAAGCTTTCTTT
clone size: NA; D gene: NA; V gene: TRBV6-2/TRBV6-3; J gene: TRBJ2-7; CDR3 protein: CASSYGLKSSYEQYF; CDR3 DNA: TGTGCCAGCAGTTATGGGCTGAAGAGCTCCTACGAGCAGTACTTC
clone size: NA; D gene: TRBD2; V gene: TRBV7-9; J gene: TRBJ2-4; CDR3 protein: CASSFKRGTGGAKNIQYF; CDR3 DNA: TGTGCCAGCAGCTTTAAGCGGGGAACAGGAGGGGCCAAAAACATTCAGTACTTC
clone size: NA; D gene: NA; V gene: TRBV18; J gene: TRBJ2-1; CDR3 protein: CASSPDLESEQFF; CDR3 DNA: TGTGCCAGCTCGCCAGACCTAGAGAGTGAGCAGTTCTTC
clone size: few; D gene: NA; V gene: TRBV2; J gene: TRBJ2-2; CDR3 protein: CASAIYTGELFF; CDR3 DNA: TGTGCCAGCGCAATCTACACCGGGGAGCTGTTTTTT
clone size: NA; D gene: TRBD2; V gene: TRBV7-9; J gene: TRBJ2-1; CDR3 protein: CASSLPGLAGVTYNEQFF; CDR3 DNA: TGTGCCAGCAGCTTGCCGGGACTAGCGGGGGTAACCTACAATGAGCAGTTCTTC
clone size: few; D gene: NA; V gene: TRBV7-9; J gene: TRBJ2-5; CDR3 protein: CASSLALDETQYF; CDR3 DNA: TGTGCCAGCAGCTTAGCGCTGGATGAGACCCAGTACTTC
clone size: NA; D gene: TRBD1; V gene: TRBV4-1; J gene: TRBJ1-2; CDR3 protein: CASSQEGHGTGVGYTF; CDR3 DNA: TGCGCCAGCAGCCAAGAAGGTCACGGGACAGGAGTTGGCTACACCTTC
clone size: few; D gene: TRBD1; V gene: TRBV6-1; J gene: TRBJ2-7; CDR3 protein: CASRFGGQGIYEQYF; CDR3 DNA: TGTGCCAGCAGGTTTGGTGGACAGGGGATCTACGAGCAGTACTTC
clone size: few; D gene: NA; V gene: TRBV20-1; J gene: TRBJ2-5; CDR3 protein: CSAPGSNIQETQYF; CDR3 DNA: TGCAGTGCCCCGGGCTCAAACATACAAGAGACCCAGTACTTC
clone size: few; D gene: TRBD1; V gene: TRBV7-2; J gene: TRBJ1-5; CDR3 protein: CASSSNTGVNQPQHF; CDR3 DNA: TGTGCCAGCAGCTCCAATACAGGGGTGAATCAGCCCCAGCATTTT
clone size: few; D gene: TRBD1; V gene: TRBV29-1; J gene: TRBJ2-1; CDR3 protein: CSVTRWGNRGEYNEQFF; CDR3 DNA: TGCAGCGTTACCCGGTGGGGCAACAGGGGCGAATACAATGAGCAGTTCTTC